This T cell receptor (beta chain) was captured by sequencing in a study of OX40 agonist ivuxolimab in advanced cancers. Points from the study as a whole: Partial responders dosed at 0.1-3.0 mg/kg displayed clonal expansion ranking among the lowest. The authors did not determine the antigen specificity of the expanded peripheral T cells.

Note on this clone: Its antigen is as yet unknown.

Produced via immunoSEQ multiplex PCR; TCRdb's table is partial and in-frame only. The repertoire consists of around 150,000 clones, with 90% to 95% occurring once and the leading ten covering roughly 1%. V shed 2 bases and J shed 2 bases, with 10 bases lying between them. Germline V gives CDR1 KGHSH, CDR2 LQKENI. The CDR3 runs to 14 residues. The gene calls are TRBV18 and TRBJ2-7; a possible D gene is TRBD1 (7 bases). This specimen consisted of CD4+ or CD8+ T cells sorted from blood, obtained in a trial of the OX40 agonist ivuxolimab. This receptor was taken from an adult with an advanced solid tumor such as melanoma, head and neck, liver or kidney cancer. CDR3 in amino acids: CASSPGRGAYEQYF. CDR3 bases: TGTGCCAGCTCACCAGGCAGGGGGGCCTACGAGCAGTACTTC.